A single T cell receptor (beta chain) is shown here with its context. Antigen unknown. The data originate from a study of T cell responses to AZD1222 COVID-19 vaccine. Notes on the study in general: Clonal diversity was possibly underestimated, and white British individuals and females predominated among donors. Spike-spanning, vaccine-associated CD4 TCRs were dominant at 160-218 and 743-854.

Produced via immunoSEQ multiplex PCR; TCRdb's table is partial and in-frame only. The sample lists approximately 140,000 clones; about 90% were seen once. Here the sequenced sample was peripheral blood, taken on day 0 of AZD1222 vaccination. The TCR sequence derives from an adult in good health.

CDR3 region: CASSPRLAGGNEQFF. Written as DNA, the CDR3 is TGTGCCAGCAGCCCAAGACTAGCGGGAGGCAATGAGCAGTTCTTC. The chain joins TRBV27 to TRBJ2-1; TRBD2 agrees at 13 bases. Germline V gene lookup returns CDR1 MNHEY and CDR2 SMNVEV (reference sequence). The CDR3 is made up of 15 amino acids. Trimming removed 6 bases from V and 6 bases from J; junction bases left unmatched: 5.